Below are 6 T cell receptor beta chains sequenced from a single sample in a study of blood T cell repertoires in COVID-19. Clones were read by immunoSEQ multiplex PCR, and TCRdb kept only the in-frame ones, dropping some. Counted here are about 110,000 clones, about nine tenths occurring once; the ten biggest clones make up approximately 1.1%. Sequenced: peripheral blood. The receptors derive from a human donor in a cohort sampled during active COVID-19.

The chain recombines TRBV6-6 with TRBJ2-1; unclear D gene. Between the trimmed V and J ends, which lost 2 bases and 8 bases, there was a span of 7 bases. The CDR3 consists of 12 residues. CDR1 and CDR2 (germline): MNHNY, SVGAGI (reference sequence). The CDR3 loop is CASSYVRDEQFF. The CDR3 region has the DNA TGTGCCAGCAGTTACGTCCGGGATGAGCAGTTCTTC.

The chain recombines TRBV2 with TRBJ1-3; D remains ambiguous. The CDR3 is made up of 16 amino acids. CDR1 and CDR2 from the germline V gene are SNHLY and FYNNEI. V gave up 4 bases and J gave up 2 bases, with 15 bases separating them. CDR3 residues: CASSVAGSLAGNTIYF. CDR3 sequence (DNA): TGTGCCAGCAGTGTAGCCGGGTCCCTCGCTGGAAACACCATATATTTT.

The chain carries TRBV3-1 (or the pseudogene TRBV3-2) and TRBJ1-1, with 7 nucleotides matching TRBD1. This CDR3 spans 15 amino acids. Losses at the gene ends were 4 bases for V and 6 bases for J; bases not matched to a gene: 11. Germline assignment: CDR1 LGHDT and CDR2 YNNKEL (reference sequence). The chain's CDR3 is CASSRAGQAGAEAFF. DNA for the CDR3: TGTGCCAGCAGCCGAGCAGGACAGGCCGGGGCTGAAGCTTTCTTT.

This CDR3 is CASSPYITGLAKNIQYF. The CDR3, as DNA: TGTGCCAGCAGCCCGTATATCACAGGGCTAGCCAAAAACATTCAGTACTTC. This chain connects TRBV5-6 to TRBJ2-4, with D maybe TRBD1 (6 bases). This CDR3 comprises 17 residues. Looked up from germline, CDR1 is SGHDT and CDR2 is YYEEEE. V dropped 4 bases and J dropped 0 bases, with 17 bases sitting between them.

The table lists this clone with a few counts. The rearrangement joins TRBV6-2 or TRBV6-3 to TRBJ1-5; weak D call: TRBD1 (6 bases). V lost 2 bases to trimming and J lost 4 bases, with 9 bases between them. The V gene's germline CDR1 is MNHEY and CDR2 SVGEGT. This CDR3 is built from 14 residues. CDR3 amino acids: CASSYLDRNQPQHF. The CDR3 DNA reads TGTGCCAGCAGTTACCTCGACAGGAATCAGCCCCAGCATTTT.

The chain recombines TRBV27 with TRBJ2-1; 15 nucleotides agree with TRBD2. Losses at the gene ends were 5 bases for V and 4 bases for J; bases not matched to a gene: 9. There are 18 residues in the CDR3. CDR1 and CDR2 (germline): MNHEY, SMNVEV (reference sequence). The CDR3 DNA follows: TGTGCCAGCAGTCCCGGACTAGCGGGAGGGCGGAGTTACAATGAGCAGTTCTTC. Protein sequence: CASSPGLAGGRSYNEQFF.